Presented here are 3 T cell receptor beta chains from one specimen sequenced in a study of beta chain features in type 1 diabetes. Of the isolated RNA, all was reverse transcribed, and so the sequenced material was expressed TCRB transcripts. Clones were read by immunoSEQ multiplex PCR, and TCRdb kept only the in-frame ones, dropping some. The table includes 900,000 or so clones, roughly 15% detected once. What was sequenced was naive CD4+ T cells from blood. The receptors here all came from a woman aged 18-30 years in good health.

This chain links TRBV19 with TRBJ2-3, with 8 bases aligning to TRBD1. This CDR3 region has 15 residues. J gave up 0 bases and V 5 bases, and 4 bases lay outside the gene matches. CDR1 and CDR2 from the germline V gene are LNHDA and SQIVND (reference sequence). The CDR3 protein is CASSHHRGSTDTQYF. DNA of the CDR3: TGTGCCAGTAGTCATCACAGGGGGAGCACAGATACGCAGTATTTT.

This clone was recorded a few times. The rearrangement uses TRBV18 and TRBJ2-5; 7 positions agree with TRBD2. The germline V gene encodes CDR1 KGHSH and CDR2 LQKENI. V dropped 3 bases and J dropped 4; count of bases not matched to a gene: 8. This CDR3 spans 15 amino acids. The CDR3 DNA reads TGTGCCAGCTCACCGAACACTAGCGCGAGAGAGACCCAGTACTTC. Its translation: CASSPNTSARETQYF.

This chain links TRBV28 with TRBJ2-7, with D possibly matching TRBD2 (6 bases). This CDR3 contains 16 residues. Trimming took 10 bases from V and 0 from J, leaving 22 bases between them. Germline V gene data show CDR1 as MDHEN and CDR2 as SYDVKM. The chain's CDR3 is CATKQHGWEDSYEQYF. The CDR3 DNA reads as TGTGCCACAAAGCAACACGGTTGGGAGGACTCCTACGAGCAGTACTTC.